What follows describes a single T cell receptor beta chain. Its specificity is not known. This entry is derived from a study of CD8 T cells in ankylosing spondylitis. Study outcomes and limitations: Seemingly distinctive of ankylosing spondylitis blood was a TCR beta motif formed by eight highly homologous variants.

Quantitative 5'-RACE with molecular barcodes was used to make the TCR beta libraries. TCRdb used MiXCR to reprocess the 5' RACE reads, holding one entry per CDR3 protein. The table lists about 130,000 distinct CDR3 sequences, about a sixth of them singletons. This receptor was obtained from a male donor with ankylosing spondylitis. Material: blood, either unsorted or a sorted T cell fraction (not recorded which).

Here the CDR3 DNA reads TGTGCCAGCCGGAGGGGGGAAACCTCCTACGAGCAGTACTTC. Protein: CASRRGETSYEQYF. V gene TRBV28 combines with J gene TRBJ2-7; D tentatively reads TRBD1 or TRBD2 (6 bases each). CDR3 size: 14 residues. Trimming shortened V by 8 bases and J by 0 bases, and 14 bases separated the two germline ends. Germline V lookup: CDR1 MDHEN, CDR2 SYDVKM.